This T cell receptor beta chain was captured by sequencing in a study of OX40 agonist ivuxolimab in advanced cancers. Overall study: Patients were treated with ivuxolimab, an agonistic anti-OX40 (CD134) antibody. A mean age of around 66 years, range roughly 23 to 85, was recorded, and about 83% were male. Study results and limitations: It was not determined which antigens were specifically recognized by the peripheral T cells that had undergone clonal expansion.

For this clone: Its cognate antigen is unknown.

Profiled with immunoSEQ multiplex PCR; TCRdb holds only in-frame clones, not every one. The sample yields under 90,000 clones, approximately 89% seen once. This CDR3 comprises 15 residues. CDR1 and CDR2 (germline): MNHNS, SASEGT. The V and J ends lost 6 bases and 0 bases respectively, with 15 bases between them. The receptor's source is an adult with an advanced solid tumor such as melanoma, head and neck, liver or kidney cancer. The chain has TRBV6-1 and TRBJ2-7; TRBD2 is a possible D gene (5 bases). Sequences were derived from CD4+ or CD8+ T cells sorted from blood, sampled in a trial of the OX40 agonist ivuxolimab. CDR3 DNA: TGTGCCAGCAGGATGGGAGAGAGTAGCTCCTACGAGCAGTACTTC. Amino acids: CASRMGESSSYEQYF.